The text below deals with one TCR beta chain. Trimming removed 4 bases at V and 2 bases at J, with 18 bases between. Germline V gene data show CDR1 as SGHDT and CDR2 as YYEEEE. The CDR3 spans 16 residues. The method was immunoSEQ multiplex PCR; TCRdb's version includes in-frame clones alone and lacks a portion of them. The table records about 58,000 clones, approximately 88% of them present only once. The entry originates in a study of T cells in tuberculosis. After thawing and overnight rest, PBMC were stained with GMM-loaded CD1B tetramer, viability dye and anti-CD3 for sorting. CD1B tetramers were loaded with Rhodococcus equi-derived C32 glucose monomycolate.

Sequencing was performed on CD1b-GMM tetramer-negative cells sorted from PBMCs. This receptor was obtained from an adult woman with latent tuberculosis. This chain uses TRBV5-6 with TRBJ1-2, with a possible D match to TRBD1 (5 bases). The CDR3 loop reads CASSRPEAGLNYGYTF. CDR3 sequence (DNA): TGTGCCAGCAGCCGCCCCGAGGCGGGACTCAACTATGGCTACACCTTC.